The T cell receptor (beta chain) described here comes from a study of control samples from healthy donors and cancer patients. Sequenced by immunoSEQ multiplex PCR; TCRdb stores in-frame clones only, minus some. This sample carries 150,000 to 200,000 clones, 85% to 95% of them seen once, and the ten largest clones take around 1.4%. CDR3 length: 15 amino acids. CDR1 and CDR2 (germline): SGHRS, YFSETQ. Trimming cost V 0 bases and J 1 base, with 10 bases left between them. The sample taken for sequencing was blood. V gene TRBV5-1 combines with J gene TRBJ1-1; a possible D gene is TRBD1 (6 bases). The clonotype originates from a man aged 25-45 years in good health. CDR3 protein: CASSLEGGGNTEAFF. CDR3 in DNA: TGCGCCAGCAGCTTGGAAGGGGGAGGGAACACTGAAGCTTTCTTT.